The 20 T cell receptor beta chains below were found in one sample sequenced in a study of blood T cell repertoires in COVID-19. Only in-frame clones appear in the TCRdb table, and some are missing; sequencing was by immunoSEQ multiplex PCR. The table records about 190,000 clones, 80% to 85% of them present only once. The sample consisted of peripheral blood. These receptors originate from a human donor in a cohort sampled during active COVID-19.

The chain links TRBV27 to TRBJ1-1, with 7 bases aligning to TRBD1. J gave up 5 bases and V 3 bases, and 6 bases lay outside the gene matches. The CDR3 totals 14 residues. Germline values: CDR1 MNHEY, CDR2 SMNVEV (reference sequence). The CDR3 DNA reads as TGTGCCAGCAGTTTTATAGGGGGCTATACTGAAGCTTTCTTT. Amino acids: CASSFIGGYTEAFF.

The chain is built from TRBV5-1 and TRBJ2-1; D call uncertain. Trimming cost V 4 bases and J 6 bases, with 20 bases left between them. The CDR3 covers 16 residues. Germline V CDR1 and CDR2: SGHRS, YFSETQ. The CDR3 loop reads CASSPATVQRGNEQFF. The DNA for the CDR3 is TGCGCCAGCAGCCCCGCAACGGTACAAAGAGGCAATGAGCAGTTCTTC.

The rearrangement links TRBV7-9 to TRBJ2-5; 10 bases are a match to TRBD1. In germline, CDR1 is SEHNR, CDR2 FQNEAQ (reference sequence). Trimming cost V 5 bases and J 4 bases; bases outside gene matches: 13. This CDR3 contains 17 residues. CDR3: CASSRGDRGPPGETQYF. For the CDR3, the DNA is TGTGCCAGCAGCCGGGGGGACAGGGGTCCCCCCGGAGAGACCCAGTACTTC.

This chain links TRBV6-5 with TRBJ2-7; TRBD2 agrees at 9 bases. Per germline, CDR1 MNHEY and CDR2 SVGAGI. The CDR3 contains 13 residues. The J segment lost 0 bases and the V segment lost 11 bases, leaving 5 bases of the junction unmatched. CDR3 DNA: TGTGCCGCGGGGGGGGTTAGCTCCTACGAGCAGTACGTC. It translates to CAAGGVSSYEQYV.

The chain links TRBV7-9 to TRBJ2-3, with D maybe TRBD1 (5 bases). Trimming removed 3 bases from V and 1 base from J, with 11 bases in between. The germline gives CDR1 SEHNR, CDR2 FQNEAQ (reference sequence). The CDR3 loop spans 15 amino acids. CDR3 protein: CASSLGQIGTDTQYF. CDR3 nucleotides: TGTGCCAGCAGCTTGGGGCAGATTGGCACAGATACGCAGTATTTT.

The table lists this clone with a count of one. V usage is TRBV7-2 and J usage is TRBJ1-5; 7 bases line up with TRBD1. CDR1 is SGHTA, CDR2 FQGNSA, per germline. V lost 1 base and J lost 5; bases outside the gene matches: 8. This CDR3 comprises 16 residues. The CDR3 protein is CASSLETGARDQPQHF. The CDR3 bases are TGTGCCAGCAGCTTAGAAACAGGGGCTCGGGATCAGCCCCAGCATTTT.

The chain recombines TRBV19 with TRBJ2-2, with a weak D call TRBD2 (6 bases). CDR3 length equals 15 residues. The germline V and J ends were trimmed by 3 bases and 3 bases, with 11 bases remaining between them. Germline-derived CDR1 and CDR2 are LNHDA and SQIVND (reference sequence). CDR3: CASSIGGGYTGELFF. The DNA of the CDR3 is TGTGCCAGTAGTATTGGAGGAGGGTACACCGGGGAGCTGTTTTTT.

The V and J genes are TRBV3-1 (or the pseudogene TRBV3-2) and TRBJ2-1; the D gene is possibly TRBD2 (7 bases). The germline CDR1 and CDR2 sequences are LGHDT and YNNKEL (reference sequence). The CDR3 spans 15 residues. V was trimmed by 5 bases and J by 8 bases, leaving 19 bases between them. The chain's CDR3 is CASSGFWRGRDEQFF. The CDR3, as DNA: TGTGCCAGCAGCGGGTTCTGGCGGGGGCGGGATGAGCAGTTCTTC.

There are a few counts of this clone. The genes are TRBV29-1 and TRBJ2-2, with 10 nucleotides matching TRBD1. J lost 7 bases, V lost 4 bases, and 6 bases had no gene match. Germline CDR1 SQVTM, CDR2 ANQGSEA. The CDR3 sequence is 14 residues long. In DNA, the CDR3 is TGCAGCGTTGGACAGACAGGGGGCGGCGGGGAGCTGTTTTTT. Its translation: CSVGQTGGGGELFF.

The chain uses TRBV5-1 and TRBJ1-1; 10 positions agree with TRBD1. Germline CDR1 reads SGHRS; CDR2 reads YFSETQ. The CDR3 sequence is 19 residues long. The V gene end was trimmed by 0 bases and the J gene end by 0 bases; junction bases not matched to a gene: 11. The CDR3 DNA is TGCGCCAGCAGCTTGGCCGGGGACAGGGGTTTGTTCATGAACACTGAAGCTTTCTTT. Amino acids: CASSLAGDRGLFMNTEAFF. Based on the CDR3 plus reference TRBV5-1 and TRBJ1-1, the full variable domain is KAGVTQTPRYLIKTRGQQVTLSCSPISGHRSVSWYQQTPGQGLQFLFEYFSETQRNKGNFPGRFSGRQFSNSRSEMNVSTLELGDSALYLCASSLAGDRGLFMNTEAFFGQGTRLTVV.

The chain carries TRBV3-1 (or the pseudogene TRBV3-2) and TRBJ2-1, with TRBD2 as a possible D gene (6 bases). The CDR3 has 16 amino acids. In germline, CDR1 is LGHDT, CDR2 YNNKEL (reference sequence). Trimming shortened V by 0 bases and J by 5 bases, and 14 bases separated the two germline ends. The CDR3 coding sequence is TGTGCCAGCAGCCAAGAGTGGTATAGCGGAAACAATGAGCAGTTCTTC. This sequence encodes CASSQEWYSGNNEQFF.

V is TRBV28 and J is TRBJ2-5; 8 bases map to TRBD1. V lost 6 bases to trimming and J lost 5 bases; unmatched junction nucleotides: 14. Germline CDR1 MDHEN, CDR2 SYDVKM. This CDR3 has 16 residues. The DNA for the CDR3 is TGTGCCAGCAGCCTGGACAGGGTCCCAGGGGGGGAGACCCAGTACTTC. This gives the protein CASSLDRVPGGETQYF. Combining the CDR3 with reference TRBV28 and TRBJ2-5 gives the whole variable domain DVKVTQSSRYLVKRTGEKVFLECVQDMDHENMFWYRQDPGLGLRLIYFSYDVKMKEKGDIPEGYSVSREKKERFSLILESASTNQTSMYLCASSLDRVPGGETQYFGPGTRLLVL.

The chain combines TRBV10-3 with TRBJ2-7; D is perhaps TRBD2 (5 bases). The germline CDR1 and CDR2 sequences are ENHRY and SYGVKD. Deletions cut 6 bases from V and 7 bases from J, with 22 bases between. This CDR3 spans 15 amino acids. For the CDR3, the DNA is TGTGCCATCAGCGCCTTGACGGGGATCTTAGGGGAGCAGTACTTC. It specifies CAISALTGILGEQYF.

This clone was detected only a few times. This rearrangement joins TRBV4-1 to TRBJ2-7, with 7 bases matching TRBD2. Unmatched junction bases numbered 14, after V lost 5 bases and J lost 4 bases. Germline lookup yields CDR1 MGHRA and CDR2 YSYEKL. This CDR3 contains 16 residues. CDR3 DNA sequence: TGCGCCAGCAGCGGCTGGACCGGCGGGGGAAGATACGAGCAGTACTTC. Translated: CASSGWTGGGRYEQYF.

The V and J genes are TRBV24-1 and TRBJ2-3; TRBD2 is a possible D gene (6 bases). Looked up from germline, CDR1 is KGHDR and CDR2 is SFDVKD. The length of the CDR3 is 12 residues. Trimming took off 6 bases at V and 5 bases at J, with 8 bases between the two ends. CDR3 sequence (DNA): TGTGCCACCAGTCCAGCGGGAGATACGCAGTATTTT. Its protein is CATSPAGDTQYF.

This chain connects TRBV3-1 (or the pseudogene TRBV3-2) to TRBJ2-2; TRBD2 might be the D (5 bases). V gave up 7 bases and J gave up 4 bases, with 16 bases separating them. The V gene's germline CDR1 is LGHDT and CDR2 YNNKEL (reference sequence). The CDR3 contains 15 residues. The CDR3 loop reads CASNLRTSVTGELFF. CDR3 DNA sequence: TGTGCCAGCAACCTTAGGACTTCTGTCACCGGGGAGCTGTTTTTT.

The chain couples TRBV19 to TRBJ2-2; TRBD2 matches at 12 bases. This CDR3 comprises 16 residues. The V segment lost 3 bases and the J segment 7 bases; nucleotides outside the gene matches: 6. The V gene's germline CDR1 is LNHDA and CDR2 SQIVND (reference sequence). Written as DNA, the CDR3 is TGTGCCAGTAGTATCCCTAGCGGGAGGGCCGACGGGGAGCTGTTTTTT. The encoded protein is CASSIPSGRADGELFF.

The chain uses TRBV11-2 and TRBJ2-2; D not resolved. The CDR3 length is 14 residues. Germline V gives CDR1 SGHAT, CDR2 FQNNGV. V was shortened by 2 bases and J by 1 base, with 5 bases between the two germline ends. CDR3: CASSLIRNTGELFF. The CDR3 nucleotides read TGTGCCAGCAGCTTAATCAGGAACACCGGGGAGCTGTTTTTT.

This chain uses TRBV4-1 with TRBJ1-2, with 7 positions matching TRBD1. CDR1 and CDR2 (germline): MGHRA, YSYEKL. The CDR3 consists of 17 residues. Trimming took 1 base from V and 6 from J; bases not matched to a gene: 14. The chain's CDR3 is CASSQGRGRLGKDGYTF. CDR3 sequence (DNA): TGCGCCAGCAGCCAAGGGAGGGGGCGTTTGGGGAAGGATGGCTACACCTTC.

The chain is built from TRBV7-6 and TRBJ2-4, with a weak D call TRBD1 (6 bases). The germline gives CDR1 SGHVS, CDR2 FNYEAQ. CDR3 length: 21 residues. Trimming took 5 bases from V and 0 from J, leaving 29 bases between them. The CDR3 protein is CASSTHSTPGDTALAKNIQYF. The CDR3, as DNA: TGTGCCAGCAGCACACACTCAACGCCCGGGGACACTGCCCTAGCCAAAAACATTCAGTACTTC.